This TCR beta chain was sequenced for a study of T cell responses to AZD1222 COVID-19 vaccine. The table came from immunoSEQ multiplex PCR; TCRdb's copy has only in-frame clones and leaves some out. The sample consists of 150,000 or so clones, around 92% of them appearing once. General study findings and limits: Close to half of all spike-specific TCRs reportedly target regions of the variants that are unmutated. The study found vaccine-associated CD4 TCRs spanning spike, dominant at 160-218 and 743-854. Donors were largely white British and mainly female; clonal diversity was possibly underestimated.

As regards this clone: The target antigen is unknown.

This sequence originates from an adult who received the AZD1222 COVID-19 vaccine. The sample in question was peripheral blood, obtained 28 days after the second AZD1222 dose.

The CDR3 sequence: CASSIQGWDGYTF. The CDR3 DNA reads TGTGCCAGCAGTATACAGGGTTGGGATGGCTACACCTTC. The chain has TRBV12-3 or TRBV12-4 and TRBJ1-2; D perhaps matches TRBD1 (6 bases). This CDR3 has 13 amino acids. Between the trimmed V and J ends, which lost 5 bases and 6 bases, there was a span of 13 bases.